The present T cell receptor (beta chain) was sequenced within a study of control samples from healthy donors and cancer patients. Sequenced by immunoSEQ multiplex PCR; TCRdb stores in-frame clones only, minus some. The sample carries 150,000 to 200,000 clones, around 90% recorded once. V was pared by 4 bases and J by 5 bases, with 11 bases of the junction left unmatched. Germline CDR1 and CDR2: LNHDA and SQIVND (reference sequence). The CDR3 loop spans 16 amino acids. The sequenced sample was blood. The TCR was taken from a woman in her twenties or thirties in good health. V and J are TRBV19 and TRBJ1-1; 9 bases fit TRBD1. CDR3 nucleotides: TGTGCCAGTAGTACCGGGACAGGGCGGATGAGGACTGAAGCTTTCTTT. Amino acids: CASSTGTGRMRTEAFF.